The T cell receptor beta chain described here comes from a study of beta chain features in type 1 diabetes. Study observations and caveats: All four CD4+ subsets from Type 1 diabetes patients carried moderately but significantly shorter TCRB CDR3s.

Investigators reverse transcribed all isolated RNA, so they sequenced expressed TCRB transcripts. Sequencing was performed with immunoSEQ multiplex PCR; in TCRdb, only in-frame clones are kept and a portion is missing. There are nearly 700,000 clones in the sample; around 15% occur only once, and less than 0.025% lies in the top ten. As concerns this clone: The antigen is unknown.

CDR3 length: 14 amino acids. Trimming pared 1 base from V and 2 bases from J, leaving 8 bases between. Per germline, CDR1 LNHNV and CDR2 YYDKDF (reference sequence). This TCR came from a man aged 18 to 30 with type 1 diabetes. Sequencing used naive CD4+ T cells from blood. The chain carries TRBV15 and TRBJ1-2; D ambiguous. The DNA of the CDR3 is TGTGCCACCAGCAGAGGAACACAGAACTATGGCTACACCTTC. Amino acids: CATSRGTQNYGYTF. Full variable domain (rest looked up from reference TRBV15 and TRBJ1-2): DAMVIQNPRYQVTQFGKPVTLSCSQTLNHNVMYWYQQKSSQAPKLLFHYYDKDFNNEADTPDNFQSRRPNTSFCFLDIRSPGLGDTAMYLCATSRGTQNYGYTFGSGTRLTVV.